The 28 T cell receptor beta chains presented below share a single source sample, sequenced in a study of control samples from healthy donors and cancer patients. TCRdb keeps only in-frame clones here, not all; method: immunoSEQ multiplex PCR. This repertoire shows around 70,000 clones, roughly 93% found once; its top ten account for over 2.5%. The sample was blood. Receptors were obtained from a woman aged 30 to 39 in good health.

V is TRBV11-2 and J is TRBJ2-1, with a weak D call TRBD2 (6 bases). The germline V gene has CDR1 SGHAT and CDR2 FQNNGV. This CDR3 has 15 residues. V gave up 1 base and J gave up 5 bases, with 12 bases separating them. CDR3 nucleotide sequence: TGTGCCAGCAGCTTAGTAGCGGAGCACCACAATGAGCAGTTCTTC. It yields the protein CASSLVAEHHNEQFF.

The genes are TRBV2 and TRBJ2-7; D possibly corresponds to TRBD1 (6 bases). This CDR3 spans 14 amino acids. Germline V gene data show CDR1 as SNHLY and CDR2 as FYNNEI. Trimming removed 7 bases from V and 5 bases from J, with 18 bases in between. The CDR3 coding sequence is TGTGCCAGCACCTGGGGGACAACTCCTAACGAGCAGTACTTC. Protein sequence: CASTWGTTPNEQYF.

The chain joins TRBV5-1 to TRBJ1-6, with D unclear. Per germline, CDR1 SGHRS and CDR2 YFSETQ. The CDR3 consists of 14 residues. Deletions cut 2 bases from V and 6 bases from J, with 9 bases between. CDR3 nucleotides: TGCGCCAGCAGCTTCTGGCACCTTAATTCACCCCTCCACTTT. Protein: CASSFWHLNSPLHF.

The DNA of the CDR3 is TGTGCTAGTGGTTTGACCCCGGAGAACACTGAAGCTTTCTTT. Amino acid sequence: CASGLTPENTEAFF. The chain couples TRBV12-5 to TRBJ1-1; D uncertain. From germline, CDR1 is LGHNT and CDR2 FRNRAP. The CDR3 extends over 14 amino acids. Trimming pared 2 bases from V and 1 base from J, leaving 8 bases between.

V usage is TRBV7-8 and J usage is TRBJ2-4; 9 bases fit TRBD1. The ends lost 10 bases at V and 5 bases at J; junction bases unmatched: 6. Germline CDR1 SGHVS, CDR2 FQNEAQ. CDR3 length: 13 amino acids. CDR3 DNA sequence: TGTGCCACCGAGACAGGGGGAGAAAACATTCAGTACTTC. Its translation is CATETGGENIQYF.

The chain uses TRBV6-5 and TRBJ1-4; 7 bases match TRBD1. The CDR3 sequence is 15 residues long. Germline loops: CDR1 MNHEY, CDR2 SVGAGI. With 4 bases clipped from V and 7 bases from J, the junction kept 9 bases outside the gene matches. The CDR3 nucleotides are TGTGCCAGCAGTTTAACGGGACAGAAAAGTGAAAAACTGTTTTTT. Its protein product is CASSLTGQKSEKLFF.

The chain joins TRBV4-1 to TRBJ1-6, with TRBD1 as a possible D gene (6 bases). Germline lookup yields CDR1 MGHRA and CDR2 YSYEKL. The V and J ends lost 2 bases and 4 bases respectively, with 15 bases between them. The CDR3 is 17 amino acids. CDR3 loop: CASSQKTGATYNSPLHF. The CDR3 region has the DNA TGCGCCAGCAGCCAAAAGACGGGGGCCACATATAATTCACCCCTCCACTTT.

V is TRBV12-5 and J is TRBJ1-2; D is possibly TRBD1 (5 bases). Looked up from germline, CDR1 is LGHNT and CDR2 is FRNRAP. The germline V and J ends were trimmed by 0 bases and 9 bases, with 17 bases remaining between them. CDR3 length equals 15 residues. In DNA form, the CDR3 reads TGTGCTAGTGGTTTGGTACCTTGGGGGAACAGTAGCTACACCTTC. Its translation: CASGLVPWGNSSYTF.

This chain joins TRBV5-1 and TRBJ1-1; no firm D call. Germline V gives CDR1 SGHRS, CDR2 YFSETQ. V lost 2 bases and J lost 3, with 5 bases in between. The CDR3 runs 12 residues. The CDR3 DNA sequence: TGCGCCAGCAGCTTCAAAGACACTGAAGCTTTCTTT. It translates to CASSFKDTEAFF.

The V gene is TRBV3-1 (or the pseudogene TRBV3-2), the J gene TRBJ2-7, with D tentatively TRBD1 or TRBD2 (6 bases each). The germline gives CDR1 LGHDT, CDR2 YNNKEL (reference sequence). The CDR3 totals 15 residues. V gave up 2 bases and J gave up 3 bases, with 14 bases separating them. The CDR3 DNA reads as TGTGCCAGCAGCCAAAGCCGGGGGCGAAGCTACGAGCAGTACTTC. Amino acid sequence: CASSQSRGRSYEQYF.

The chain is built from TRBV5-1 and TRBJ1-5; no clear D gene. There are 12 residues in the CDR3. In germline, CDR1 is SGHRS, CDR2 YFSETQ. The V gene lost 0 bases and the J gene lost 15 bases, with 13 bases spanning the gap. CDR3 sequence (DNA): TGCGCCAGCAGCTTGGGTGTCCGCTGGGGGCATTTT. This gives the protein CASSLGVRWGHF.

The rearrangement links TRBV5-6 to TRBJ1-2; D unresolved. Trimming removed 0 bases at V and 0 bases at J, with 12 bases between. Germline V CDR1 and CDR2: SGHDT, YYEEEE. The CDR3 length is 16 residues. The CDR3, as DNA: TGTGCCAGCAGCTTGGTGGCGAACAAAGCTAACTATGGCTACACCTTC. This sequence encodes CASSLVANKANYGYTF. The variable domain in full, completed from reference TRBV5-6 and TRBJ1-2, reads DAGVTQSPTHLIKTRGQQVTLRCSPKSGHDTVSWYQQALGQGPQFIFQYYEEEERQRGNFPDRFSGHQFPNYSSELNVNALLLGDSALYLCASSLVANKANYGYTFGSGTRLTVV.

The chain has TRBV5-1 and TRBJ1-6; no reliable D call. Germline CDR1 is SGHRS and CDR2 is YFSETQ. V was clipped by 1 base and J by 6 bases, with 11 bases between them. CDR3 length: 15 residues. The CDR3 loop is CASSLSAVSNSPLHF. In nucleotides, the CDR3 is TGCGCCAGCAGCTTGTCTGCGGTATCTAATTCACCCCTCCACTTT.

CDR3 sequence (DNA): TGCGCCAGTTCGGGAACAGGGACAGGGAGGGAGACCCAGTACTTC. Translation: CASSGTGTGRETQYF. The rearrangement links TRBV5-1 to TRBJ2-5; 9 bases are shared with TRBD1. From germline, CDR1 is SGHRS and CDR2 YFSETQ. There are 15 residues in the CDR3. The V and J ends lost 8 bases and 5 bases, in that order; junction bases with no gene match: 13.

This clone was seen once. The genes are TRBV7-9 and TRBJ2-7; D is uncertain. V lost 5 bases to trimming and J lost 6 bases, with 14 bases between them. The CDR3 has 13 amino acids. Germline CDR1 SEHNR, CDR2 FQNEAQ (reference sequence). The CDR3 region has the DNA TGTGCCAGCAGCGTTAGCCTTTCGGGCGAGCAGTACGTC. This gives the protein CASSVSLSGEQYV.

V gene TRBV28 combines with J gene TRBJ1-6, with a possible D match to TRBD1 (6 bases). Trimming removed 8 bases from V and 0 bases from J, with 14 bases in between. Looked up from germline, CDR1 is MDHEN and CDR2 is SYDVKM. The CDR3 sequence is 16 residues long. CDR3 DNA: TGTGCCAGCCCTCTAGGGGGAGGCTCCTATAATTCACCCCTCCACTTT. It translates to CASPLGGGSYNSPLHF.

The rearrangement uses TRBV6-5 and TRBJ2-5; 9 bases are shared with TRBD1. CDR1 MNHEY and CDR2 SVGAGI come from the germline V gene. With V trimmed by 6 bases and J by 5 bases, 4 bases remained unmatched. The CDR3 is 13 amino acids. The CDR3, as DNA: TGTGCCAGCAGGAGGACAGGGGTGGAGACCCAGTACTTC. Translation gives CASRRTGVETQYF.

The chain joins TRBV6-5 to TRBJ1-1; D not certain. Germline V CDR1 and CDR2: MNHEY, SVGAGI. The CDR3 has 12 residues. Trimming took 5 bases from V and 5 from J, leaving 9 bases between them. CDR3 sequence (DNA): TGTGCCAGCAGTCAGTTGGGGACTGAAGCTTTCTTT. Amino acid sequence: CASSQLGTEAFF.

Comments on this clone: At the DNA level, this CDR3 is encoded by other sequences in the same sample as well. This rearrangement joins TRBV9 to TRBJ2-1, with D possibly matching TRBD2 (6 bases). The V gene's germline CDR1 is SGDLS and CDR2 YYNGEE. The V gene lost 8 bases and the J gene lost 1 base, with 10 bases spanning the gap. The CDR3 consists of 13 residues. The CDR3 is CASSGGSYNEQFF. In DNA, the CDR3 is TGTGCCAGTTCCGGGGGATCCTACAATGAGCAGTTCTTC. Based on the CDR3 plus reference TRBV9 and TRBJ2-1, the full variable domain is DSGVTQTPKHLITATGQRVTLRCSPRSGDLSVYWYQQSLDQGLQFLIQYYNGEERAKGNILERFSAQQFPDLHSELNLSSLELGDSALYFCASSGGSYNEQFFGPGTRLTVL.

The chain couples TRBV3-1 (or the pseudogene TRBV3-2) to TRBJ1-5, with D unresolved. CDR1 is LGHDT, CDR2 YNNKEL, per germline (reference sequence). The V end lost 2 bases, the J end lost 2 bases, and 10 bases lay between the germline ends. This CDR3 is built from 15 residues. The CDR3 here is CASSQMGYGNQPQHF. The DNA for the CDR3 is TGTGCCAGCAGCCAAATGGGGTACGGCAATCAGCCCCAGCATTTT.

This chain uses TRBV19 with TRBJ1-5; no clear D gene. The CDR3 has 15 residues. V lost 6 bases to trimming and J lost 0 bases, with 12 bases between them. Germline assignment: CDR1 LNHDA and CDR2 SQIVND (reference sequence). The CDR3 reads CASRDRAHSNQPQHF. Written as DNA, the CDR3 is TGTGCCAGTAGGGACCGGGCCCATAGCAATCAGCCCCAGCATTTT.

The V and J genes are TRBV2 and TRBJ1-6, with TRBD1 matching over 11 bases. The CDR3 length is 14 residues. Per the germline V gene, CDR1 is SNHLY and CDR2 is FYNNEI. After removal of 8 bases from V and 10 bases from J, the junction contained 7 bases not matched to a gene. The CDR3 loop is CASEGQGAGSPLHF. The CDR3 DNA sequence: TGTGCCAGCGAAGGACAGGGGGCAGGGTCACCCCTCCACTTT.

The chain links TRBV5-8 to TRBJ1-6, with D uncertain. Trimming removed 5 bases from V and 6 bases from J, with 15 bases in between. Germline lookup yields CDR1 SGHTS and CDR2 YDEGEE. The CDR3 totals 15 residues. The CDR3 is CASSSGWGGNSPLHF. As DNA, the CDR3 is TGTGCCAGCAGTTCCGGATGGGGAGGTAATTCACCCCTCCACTTT.

CDR3 sequence reads: CATSGGGNYNQPQHF. The DNA for the CDR3 is TGTGCCACCAGCGGTGGGGGGAATTACAATCAGCCCCAGCATTTT. V gene TRBV15 combines with J gene TRBJ1-5; tentative D call: TRBD1 (5 bases). Germline CDR1 is LNHNV and CDR2 is YYDKDF (reference sequence). The V and J ends lost 5 bases and 3 bases respectively, with 14 bases between them. This CDR3 has 15 residues.

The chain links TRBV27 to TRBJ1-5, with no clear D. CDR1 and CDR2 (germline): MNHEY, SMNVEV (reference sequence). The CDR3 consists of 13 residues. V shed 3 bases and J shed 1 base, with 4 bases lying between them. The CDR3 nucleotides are TGTGCCAGCAGTTTGGGAAGCAATCAGCCCCAGCATTTT. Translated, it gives CASSLGSNQPQHF.

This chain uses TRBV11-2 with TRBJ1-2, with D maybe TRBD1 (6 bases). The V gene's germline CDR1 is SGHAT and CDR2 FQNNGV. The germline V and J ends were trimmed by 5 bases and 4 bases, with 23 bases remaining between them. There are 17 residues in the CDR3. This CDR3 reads CASSPTQGSLPSYGYTF. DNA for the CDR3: TGTGCCAGCAGCCCCACCCAGGGGAGCCTACCCAGCTATGGCTACACCTTC.

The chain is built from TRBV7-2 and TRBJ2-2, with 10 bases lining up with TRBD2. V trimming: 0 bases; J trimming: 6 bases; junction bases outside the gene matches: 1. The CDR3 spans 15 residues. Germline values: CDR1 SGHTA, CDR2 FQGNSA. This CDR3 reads CASSLALAGAGELFF. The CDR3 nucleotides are TGTGCCAGCAGCTTAGCCCTAGCGGGGGCCGGGGAGCTGTTTTTT.

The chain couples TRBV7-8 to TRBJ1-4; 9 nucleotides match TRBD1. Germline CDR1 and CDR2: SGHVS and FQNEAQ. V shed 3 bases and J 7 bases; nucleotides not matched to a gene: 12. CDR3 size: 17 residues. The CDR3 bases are TGTGCCAGCAGCTTGACGGTCCGGGACAGGGCGGGTGAAAAACTGTTTTTT. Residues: CASSLTVRDRAGEKLFF. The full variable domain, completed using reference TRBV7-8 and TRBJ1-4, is GAGVSQSPRYKVAKRGQDVALRCDPISGHVSLFWYQQALGQGPEFLTYFQNEAQLDKSGLPSDRFFAERPEGSVSTLKIQRTQQEDSAVYLCASSLTVRDRAGEKLFFGSGTQLSVL.